This T cell receptor (beta chain) was found in a study of T cell responses to AZD1222 COVID-19 vaccine. General study points: A reported finding is that nearly half of spike-specific TCRs target unmutated variant regions. Females made up more of the donors, who were largely white British, and clonal diversity may have come out too low. Of the AZD1222 recipients, only five or six were seropositive at baseline.

This clone was detected a few times. What it recognizes is unknown. This CDR3 is 13 amino acids long. Looked up from germline, CDR1 is LNHNV and CDR2 is YYDKDF (reference sequence). Trimming removed 2 bases at V and 3 bases at J, with 8 bases between. Produced via immunoSEQ multiplex PCR; TCRdb's table is partial and in-frame only. The sample records roughly 140,000 clones, roughly 92% being singletons. The chain combines TRBV15 with TRBJ2-7; D remains unclear. The receptor was derived from an adult in good health. The material sequenced was peripheral blood, taken on day 0 of AZD1222 vaccination. The CDR3 loop reads CATSRSDGYEQYF. In DNA, the CDR3 is TGTGCCACCAGCAGATCGGACGGCTACGAGCAGTACTTC.